The rows below give T cell receptor beta chains drawn from one sample of a study of persistence of HIV-infected CD4 T cells. Sequencing used immunoSEQ multiplex PCR; TCRdb keeps in-frame clones, though not all of them. The data contain fewer than 40,000 clones, around four fifths of them singletons. The antigens these receptors bind are not known. The sequences come from CD4+ T cells sorted from PBMCs after approximately 19-hour stimulation, collected from a patient who received antiretroviral therapy. The receptors here all came from an adult man with HIV who was CMV-seropositive. The CDR3 runs from the conserved cysteine through the conserved F or W. The D gene is left open where the match is weak. Where a row states a size, it is once, few, many or the class of an expanded clone; other rows omit it.

CDR3 length	J gene	clone size	V gene	D gene	CDR3 protein	CDR3 DNA
17	TRBJ2-7	-	TRBV4-2	-	CASSQEGAGLSSYEQYF	TGTGCCAGCAGCCAAGAGGGTGCGGGGTTAAGCTCCTACGAGCAGTACTTC
17	TRBJ1-4	-	TRBV9	-	CASSVAPTGPGSEKLFF	TGTGCCAGCAGCGTAGCCCCGACCGGTCCTGGAAGTGAAAAACTGTTTTTT
14	TRBJ1-3	-	TRBV21-1	-	CASSKDSTGNTIYF	TGTGCCAGCAGCAAGGACAGTACTGGAAACACCATATATTTT
15	TRBJ2-5	once	TRBV29-1	TRBD2	CSALGLAGGLETQYF	TGCAGCGCCCTGGGACTAGCGGGGGGGCTGGAGACCCAGTACTTC
16	TRBJ2-7	once	TRBV7-9	TRBD1	CASSQPGTGATYEQYF	TGTGCCAGCAGCCAACCGGGGACAGGGGCCACTTACGAGCAGTACTTC
13	TRBJ1-2	-	TRBV4-1	-	CASSQALPGGYTF	TGCGCCAGCAGCCAGGCATTACCTGGCGGCTACACCTTC
11	TRBJ2-7	-	TRBV30	-	CAWSERYEQYF	TGTGCCTGGAGCGAGAGGTACGAGCAGTACTTC
18	TRBJ2-3	-	TRBV5-1	TRBD2	CASSLTASGGTYTDTQYF	TGCGCCAGCAGCTTAACGGCTAGCGGGGGGACGTACACAGATACGCAGTATTTT
14	TRBJ1-2	once	TRBV6-5	-	CASSSLGSNYGYTF	TGTGCCAGCAGTTCTCTGGGTTCTAACTATGGCTACACCTTC
11	TRBJ1-2	-	TRBV5-6	-	CASSFDYGYTF	TGTGCCAGCAGCTTTGATTATGGCTACACCTTC
15	TRBJ1-5	-	TRBV10-3	-	CAISERGSSNQPQHF	TGTGCCATCAGTGAAAGGGGATCAAGCAATCAGCCCCAGCATTTT
13	TRBJ2-7	-	TRBV10-3	-	CAISGGIAYEQYF	TGTGCCATCAGTGGGGGGATTGCCTACGAGCAGTACTTC
13	TRBJ1-5	-	TRBV24-1	-	CATSALSNQPQHF	TGTGCCACCAGTGCACTTAGCAATCAGCCCCAGCATTTT
17	TRBJ2-5	-	TRBV3-1/TRBV3-2	TRBD2	CASSYPGLAGLGETQYF	TGTGCCAGCAGCTACCCGGGACTAGCGGGTTTAGGGGAGACCCAGTACTTC
15	TRBJ2-1	-	TRBV11-3	TRBD2	CASSLSGGAVDEQFF	TGTGCCAGCAGCCTTAGCGGGGGGGCTGTCGATGAGCAGTTCTTC